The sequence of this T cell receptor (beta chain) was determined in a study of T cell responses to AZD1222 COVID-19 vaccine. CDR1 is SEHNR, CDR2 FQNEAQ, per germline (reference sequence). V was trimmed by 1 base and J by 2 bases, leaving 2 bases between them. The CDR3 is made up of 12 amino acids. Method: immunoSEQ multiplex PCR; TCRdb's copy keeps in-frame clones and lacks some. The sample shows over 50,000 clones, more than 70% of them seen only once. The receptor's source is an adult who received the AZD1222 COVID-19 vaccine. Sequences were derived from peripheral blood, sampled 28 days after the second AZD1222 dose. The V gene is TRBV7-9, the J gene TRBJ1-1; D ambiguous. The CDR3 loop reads CASSLVNTEAFF. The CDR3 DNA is TGTGCCAGCAGCTTAGTAAACACTGAAGCTTTCTTT.